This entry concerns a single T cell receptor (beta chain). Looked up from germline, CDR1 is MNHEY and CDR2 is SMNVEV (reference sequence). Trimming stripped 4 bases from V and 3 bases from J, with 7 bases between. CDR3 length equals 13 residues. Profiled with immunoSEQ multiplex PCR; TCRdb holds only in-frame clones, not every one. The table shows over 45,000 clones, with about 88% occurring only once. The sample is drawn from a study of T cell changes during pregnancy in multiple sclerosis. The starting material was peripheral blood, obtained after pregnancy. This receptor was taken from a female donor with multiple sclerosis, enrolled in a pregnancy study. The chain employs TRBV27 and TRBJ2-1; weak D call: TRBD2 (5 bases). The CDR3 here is CASSYGDYNEQFF. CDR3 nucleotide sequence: TGTGCCAGCAGTTACGGGGACTACAATGAGCAGTTCTTC.